This passage covers 7 T cell receptor beta chains from one sample sequenced in a study of blood T cell repertoires in COVID-19. Measured with immunoSEQ multiplex PCR; TCRdb has only the in-frame clones, and not every one. The profile shows roughly 140,000 clones, around 87% of them singletons. Material for sequencing was peripheral blood. The origin of the receptors is a woman aged 35 to 49 with acute or convalescent COVID-19.

This chain joins TRBV18 and TRBJ1-1; perhaps TRBD1 as D (6 bases). Germline lookup yields CDR1 KGHSH and CDR2 LQKENI. V lost 2 bases and J 3 bases, leaving 10 bases between the germline ends. CDR3 size: 14 residues. CDR3 in amino acids: CASSPDRLDTEAFF. Here the CDR3 DNA reads TGTGCCAGCTCACCAGACAGGTTGGACACTGAAGCTTTCTTT.

V and J are TRBV7-9 and TRBJ2-1; 9 nucleotides line up with TRBD2. CDR1 and CDR2 from the germline V gene are SEHNR and FQNEAQ (reference sequence). CDR3 size: 15 residues. Trimming removed 5 bases from V and 9 bases from J; junction bases left unmatched: 11. The CDR3 protein is CASSLILAGDPEQFF. In DNA form, the CDR3 reads TGTGCCAGCAGCCTTATTTTAGCGGGAGACCCTGAGCAGTTCTTC.

J is TRBJ2-1 and V is TRBV19, with TRBD1 matching 9 bases. With 5 bases clipped from V and 2 bases from J, the junction kept 10 bases outside the gene matches. This CDR3 contains 17 residues. Germline V gene lookup returns CDR1 LNHDA and CDR2 SQIVND (reference sequence). The CDR3 region is CASSPFRQGVTYNEQFF. CDR3 in DNA: TGTGCCAGTAGTCCCTTCCGACAGGGGGTGACCTACAATGAGCAGTTCTTC.

The rearrangement uses TRBV28 and TRBJ2-5, with D possibly being TRBD1 (6 bases). V was trimmed by 7 bases and J by 2 bases, leaving 8 bases between them. The CDR3 is 12 residues long. The germline gives CDR1 MDHEN, CDR2 SYDVKM. For the CDR3, the DNA is TGTGCCAGCAAACAGGGTCAAGAGACCCAGTACTTC. Its translation: CASKQGQETQYF.

This clone showed up many times. Other nucleotide sequences in the sample specify the same CDR3. V gene TRBV2 combines with J gene TRBJ2-1; tentatively, D is TRBD1 (6 bases). Germline V gives CDR1 SNHLY, CDR2 FYNNEI. The CDR3 runs 13 residues. Trimming shortened V by 9 bases and J by 0 bases, and 9 bases separated the two germline ends. The CDR3 here is CASTGSSYNEQFF. CDR3 sequence (DNA): TGTGCCAGTACAGGGAGCTCCTACAATGAGCAGTTCTTC.

The gene calls are TRBV5-8 and TRBJ2-7; D is possibly TRBD2 (6 bases). Looked up from germline, CDR1 is SGHTS and CDR2 is YDEGEE. Trimming removed 4 bases from V and 2 bases from J, with 16 bases in between. This CDR3 is 15 amino acids long. The CDR3 DNA follows: TGTGCCAGCAGCCCCGACGGGGGTGTAACCTACGAGCAGTACTTC. This sequence encodes CASSPDGGVTYEQYF. The full variable domain, its missing parts supplied by reference TRBV5-8 and TRBJ2-7, is EAGVTQSPTHLIKTRGQQATLRCSPISGHTSVYWYQQALGLGLQFLLWYDEGEERNRGNFPPRFSGRQFPNYSSELNVNALELEDSALYLCASSPDGGVTYEQYFGPGTRLTVT.

The genes are TRBV9 and TRBJ2-1; D is ambiguous. Trimming cost V 3 bases and J 1 base, with 17 bases left between them. CDR1 and CDR2 (germline): SGDLS, YYNGEE. The CDR3 contains 17 residues. The chain's CDR3 is CASSALTGSDSYNEQFF. CDR3 in DNA: TGTGCCAGCAGCGCCCTGACGGGTTCGGATTCCTACAATGAGCAGTTCTTC.